The clone carrying this TCR beta chain appeared a single time. Primers for the PCR totalled 60 Vbeta and 13 Jbeta. Method: immunoSEQ multiplex PCR; TCRdb's copy keeps in-frame clones and lacks some. The sample contains about 170,000 clones, 60% to 80% of which appear only once. This sample was taken from a study of cytomegalovirus exposure and HLA in healthy donors. Sequencing was performed on PBMCs. The clonotype was recovered from a female donor in good health and CMV-seronegative.

This chain's CDR3 is CASSYQVSSYEQYF. The CDR3 region has the DNA TGTGCCAGCAGTTATCAAGTGAGCTCCTACGAGCAGTACTTC. The chain is built from TRBV6-1 and TRBJ2-7; D is undetermined. Germline-derived CDR1 and CDR2 are MNHNS and SASEGT. Trimming left V 5 bases short and J 0 bases short, with 11 bases between. This CDR3 comprises 14 residues.